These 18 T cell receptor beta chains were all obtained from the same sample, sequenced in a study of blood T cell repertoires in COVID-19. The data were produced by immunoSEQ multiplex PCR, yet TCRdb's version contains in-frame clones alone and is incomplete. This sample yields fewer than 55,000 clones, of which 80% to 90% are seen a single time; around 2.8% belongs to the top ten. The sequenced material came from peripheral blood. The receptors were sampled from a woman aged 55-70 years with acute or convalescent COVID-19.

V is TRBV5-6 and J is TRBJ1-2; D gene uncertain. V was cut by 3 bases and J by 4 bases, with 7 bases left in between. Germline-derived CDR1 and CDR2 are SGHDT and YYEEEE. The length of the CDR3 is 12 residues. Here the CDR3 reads CASSSTIYGYTF. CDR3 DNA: TGTGCCAGCAGCTCAACAATCTATGGCTACACCTTC.

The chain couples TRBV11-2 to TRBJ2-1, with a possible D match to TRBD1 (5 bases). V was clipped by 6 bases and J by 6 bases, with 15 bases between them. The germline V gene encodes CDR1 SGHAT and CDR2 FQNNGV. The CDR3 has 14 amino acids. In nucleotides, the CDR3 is TGTGCCAGCAGTGTCGGGCAGGGCGGCAATGAGCAGTTCTTC. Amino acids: CASSVGQGGNEQFF.

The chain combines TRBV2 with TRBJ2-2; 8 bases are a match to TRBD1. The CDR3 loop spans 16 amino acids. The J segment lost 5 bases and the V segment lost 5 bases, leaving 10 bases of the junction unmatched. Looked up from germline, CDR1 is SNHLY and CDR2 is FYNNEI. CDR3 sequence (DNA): TGTGCCAGCAGTCCCGGACAGGGTATAGGGACCGGGGAGCTGTTTTTT. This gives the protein CASSPGQGIGTGELFF. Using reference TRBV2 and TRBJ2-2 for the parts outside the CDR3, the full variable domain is EPEVTQTPSHQVTQMGQEVILRCVPISNHLYFYWYRQILGQKVEFLVSFYNNEISEKSEIFDDQFSVERPDGSNFTLKIRSTKLEDSAMYFCASSPGQGIGTGELFFGEGSRLTVL.

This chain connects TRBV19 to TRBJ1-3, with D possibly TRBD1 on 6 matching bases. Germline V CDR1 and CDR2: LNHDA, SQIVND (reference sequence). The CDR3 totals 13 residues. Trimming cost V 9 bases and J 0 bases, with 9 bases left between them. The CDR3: CASQGFSGNTIYF. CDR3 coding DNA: TGTGCCAGCCAGGGGTTCTCTGGAAACACCATATATTTT.

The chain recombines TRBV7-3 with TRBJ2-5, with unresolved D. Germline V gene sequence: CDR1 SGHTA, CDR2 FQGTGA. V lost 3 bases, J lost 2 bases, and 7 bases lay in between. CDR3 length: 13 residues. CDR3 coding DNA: TGTGCCAGCAGCTTTAGCAGACAAGAGACCCAGTACTTC. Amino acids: CASSFSRQETQYF.

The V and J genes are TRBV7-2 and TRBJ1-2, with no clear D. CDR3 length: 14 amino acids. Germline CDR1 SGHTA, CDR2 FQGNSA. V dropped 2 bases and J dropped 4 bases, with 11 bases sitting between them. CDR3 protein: CASSLTEAVYGYTF. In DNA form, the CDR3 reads TGTGCCAGCAGCTTAACTGAGGCCGTCTATGGCTACACCTTC.

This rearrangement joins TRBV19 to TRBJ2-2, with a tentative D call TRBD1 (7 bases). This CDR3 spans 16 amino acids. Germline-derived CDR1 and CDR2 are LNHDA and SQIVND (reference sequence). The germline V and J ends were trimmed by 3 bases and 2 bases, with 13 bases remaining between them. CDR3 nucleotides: TGTGCCAGTAGTATGCAGGGGGGCATTAACACCGGGGAGCTGTTTTTT. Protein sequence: CASSMQGGINTGELFF.

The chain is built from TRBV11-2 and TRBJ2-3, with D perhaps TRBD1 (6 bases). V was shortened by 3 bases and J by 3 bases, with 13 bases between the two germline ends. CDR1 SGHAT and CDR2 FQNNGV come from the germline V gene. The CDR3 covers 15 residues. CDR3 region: CASSFVAGATDTQYF. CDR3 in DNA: TGTGCCAGCAGCTTTGTGGCAGGGGCAACAGATACGCAGTATTTT.

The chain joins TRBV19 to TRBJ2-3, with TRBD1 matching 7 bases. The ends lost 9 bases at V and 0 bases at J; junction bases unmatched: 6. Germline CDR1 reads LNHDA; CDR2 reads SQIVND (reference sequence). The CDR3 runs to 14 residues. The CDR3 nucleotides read TGTGCCAGCAAGCCGGGACAGAGCACAGATACGCAGTATTTT. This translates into CASKPGQSTDTQYF.

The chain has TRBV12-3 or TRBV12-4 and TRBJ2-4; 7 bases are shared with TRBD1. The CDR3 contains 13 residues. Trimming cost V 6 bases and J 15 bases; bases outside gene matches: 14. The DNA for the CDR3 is TGTGCCAGCAGACCTGCCTTGGGGACAGTCGCGTACTTC. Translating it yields CASRPALGTVAYF.

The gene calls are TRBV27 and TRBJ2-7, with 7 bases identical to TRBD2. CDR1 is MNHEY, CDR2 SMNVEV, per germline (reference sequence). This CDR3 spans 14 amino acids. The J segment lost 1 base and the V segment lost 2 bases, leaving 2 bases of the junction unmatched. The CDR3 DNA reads TGTGCCAGCAGTTTACTAGCGGCTTCCTACGAGCAGTACTTC. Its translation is CASSLLAASYEQYF.

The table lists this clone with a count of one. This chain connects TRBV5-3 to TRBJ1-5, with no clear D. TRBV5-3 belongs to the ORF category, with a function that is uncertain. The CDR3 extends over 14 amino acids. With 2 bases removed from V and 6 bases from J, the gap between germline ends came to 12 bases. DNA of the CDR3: TGTGCCAGAAGCTTCGAGGGAGGGAGTCAGCCCCAGCATTTT. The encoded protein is CARSFEGGSQPQHF.

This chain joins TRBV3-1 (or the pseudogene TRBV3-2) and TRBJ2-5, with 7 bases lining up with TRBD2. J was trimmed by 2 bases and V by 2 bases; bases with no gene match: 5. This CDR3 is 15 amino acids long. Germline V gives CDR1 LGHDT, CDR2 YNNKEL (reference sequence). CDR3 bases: TGTGCCAGCAGCCAAAATCCGGGGGGACAAGAGACCCAGTACTTC. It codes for CASSQNPGGQETQYF.

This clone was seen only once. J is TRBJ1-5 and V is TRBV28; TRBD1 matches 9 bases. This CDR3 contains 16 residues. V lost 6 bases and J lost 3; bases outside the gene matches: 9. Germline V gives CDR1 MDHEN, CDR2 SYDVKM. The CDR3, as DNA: TGTGCCAGCAGATCCGGGACAGGGAGACTCAATCAGCCCCAGCATTTT. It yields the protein CASRSGTGRLNQPQHF.

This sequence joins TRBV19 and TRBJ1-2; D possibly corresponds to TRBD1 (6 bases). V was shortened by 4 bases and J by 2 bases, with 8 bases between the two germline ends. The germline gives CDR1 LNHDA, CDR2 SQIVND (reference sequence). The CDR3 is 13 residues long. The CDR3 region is CASSRGQNYGYTF. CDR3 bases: TGTGCCAGTAGTAGAGGACAGAACTATGGCTACACCTTC.

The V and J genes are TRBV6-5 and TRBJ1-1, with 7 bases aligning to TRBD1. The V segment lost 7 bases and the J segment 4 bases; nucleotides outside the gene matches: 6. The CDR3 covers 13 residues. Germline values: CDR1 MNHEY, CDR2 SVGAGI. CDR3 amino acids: CASTINRGTEAFF. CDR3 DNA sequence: TGTGCCAGCACCATAAACAGGGGCACTGAAGCTTTCTTT.

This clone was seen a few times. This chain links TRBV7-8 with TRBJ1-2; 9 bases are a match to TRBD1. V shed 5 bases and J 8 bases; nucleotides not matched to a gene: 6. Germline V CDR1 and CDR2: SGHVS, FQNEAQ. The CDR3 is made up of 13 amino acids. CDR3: CASSAGQGGGYTF. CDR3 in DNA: TGTGCCAGCAGCGCGGGACAGGGAGGAGGCTACACCTTC.

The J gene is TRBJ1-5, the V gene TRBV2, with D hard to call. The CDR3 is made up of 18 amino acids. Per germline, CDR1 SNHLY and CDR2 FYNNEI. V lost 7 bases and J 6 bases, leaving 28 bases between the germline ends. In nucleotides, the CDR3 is TGTGCCAGCACGAATCGAGGGCAGGACTTCCTGGACGTTCAGCCCCAGCATTTT. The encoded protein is CASTNRGQDFLDVQPQHF.